Below, 28 T cell receptor beta chains from the same sample are listed, as sequenced in a study of blood T cells in healthy people across ages. Through a sample-barcoded 5' primer and a J-beta primer mix, a second PCR was run for roughly 6 to 12 cycles. TCRdb re-derived calls from the 5' RACE reads in MiXCR, one entry per CDR3 protein. The sample lists around 1.5 million distinct CDR3 sequences, 55% to 75% occurring once. Sequenced material: blood. The receptors derive from a man younger than 35 in good health.

This chain uses TRBV7-9 with TRBJ1-4; possibly TRBD1 for D (5 bases). Germline CDR1 and CDR2: SEHNR and FQNEAQ (reference sequence). The V end lost 5 bases, the J end lost 4 bases, and 11 bases lay between the germline ends. This CDR3 is built from 14 residues. The CDR3 region is CASSLGDDNEKLFF. DNA of the CDR3: TGTGCCAGCAGCCTAGGGGACGATAATGAAAAACTGTTTTTT. The variable domain in full, completed from reference TRBV7-9 and TRBJ1-4, reads DTGVSQNPRHKITKRGQNVTFRCDPISEHNRLYWYRQTLGQGPEFLTYFQNEAQLEKSRLLSDRFSAERPKGSFSTLEIQRTEQGDSAMYLCASSLGDDNEKLFFGSGTQLSVL.

The chain has TRBV27 and TRBJ2-7; 8 bases agree with TRBD2. This CDR3 contains 14 residues. Germline lookup yields CDR1 MNHEY and CDR2 SMNVEV (reference sequence). The V and J ends lost 5 bases and 6 bases, in that order; junction bases with no gene match: 9. CDR3 sequence: CASSRGRAGAEQYF. The CDR3 DNA sequence: TGTGCCAGCAGTAGGGGACGAGCGGGAGCCGAGCAGTACTTC.

V usage is TRBV7-2 and J usage is TRBJ2-3; 7 bases agree with TRBD1. Losses at the gene ends were 5 bases for V and 5 bases for J; bases not matched to a gene: 10. The CDR3 is made up of 15 amino acids. Germline V gives CDR1 SGHTA, CDR2 FQGNSA. As DNA, the CDR3 is TGTGCCAGCAGCAGACCGGGACAGCCACTAGATACGCAGTATTTT. Translated: CASSRPGQPLDTQYF.

The chain has TRBV20-1 and TRBJ1-2, with no clear D. Germline V gene data show CDR1 as DFQATT and CDR2 as SNEGSKA (reference sequence). CDR3 length: 14 residues. Trimming shortened V by 0 bases and J by 7 bases, and 15 bases separated the two germline ends. The CDR3 region has the DNA TGCAGTGCTAGAGAACCGGACTGGTTCTTTGGCTACACCTTC. Its protein is CSAREPDWFFGYTF.

The V and J genes are TRBV4-2 and TRBJ2-3, with D uncertain. The CDR3 length is 13 residues. V lost 4 bases to trimming and J lost 4 bases, with 9 bases between them. CDR1 is LGHNA and CDR2 is YNFKEQ in the germline V gene. This chain's CDR3 is CASSPNFADTQYF. In DNA form, the CDR3 reads TGTGCCAGCAGCCCCAATTTCGCAGATACGCAGTATTTT.

This clonotype was picked up a small number of times. The rearrangement joins TRBV18 to TRBJ2-1, with unresolved D. V gave up 3 bases and J gave up 0 bases, with 9 bases separating them. CDR1 and CDR2 from the germline V gene are KGHSH and LQKENI. The CDR3 loop spans 15 amino acids. The CDR3 is CASSPTRSSYNEQFF. DNA for the CDR3: TGTGCCAGCTCACCGACAAGAAGCTCCTACAATGAGCAGTTCTTC.

The chain is built from TRBV7-9 and TRBJ1-2; 7 bases agree with TRBD1. V lost 1 base and J lost 6; bases outside the gene matches: 8. Per germline, CDR1 SEHNR and CDR2 FQNEAQ (reference sequence). This CDR3 is built from 15 residues. CDR3 protein: CASSLVRGTKDGYTF. The CDR3 region has the DNA TGTGCCAGCAGCTTAGTCAGGGGGACTAAAGATGGCTACACCTTC. Supplemented by reference TRBV7-9 and TRBJ1-2, the full variable domain reads DTGVSQNPRHKITKRGQNVTFRCDPISEHNRLYWYRQTLGQGPEFLTYFQNEAQLEKSRLLSDRFSAERPKGSFSTLEIQRTEQGDSAMYLCASSLVRGTKDGYTFGSGTRLTVV.

The V and J genes are TRBV4-1 and TRBJ1-1; TRBD1 agrees at 8 bases. Per germline, CDR1 MGHRA and CDR2 YSYEKL. V shed 4 bases, J shed 7 bases, and the junction held 8 bases outside the gene matches. CDR3 length equals 14 residues. The DNA of the CDR3 is TGCGCCAGCAGCCCCATGGACAGGGAATATGAAGCTTTCTTT. Its protein product is CASSPMDREYEAFF.

This clonotype appeared a few times. This sequence joins TRBV20-1 and TRBJ2-1; 13 nucleotides match TRBD2. Trimming cost V 1 base and J 7 bases; bases outside gene matches: 4. The CDR3 totals 15 residues. Germline V CDR1 and CDR2: DFQATT, SNEGSKA (reference sequence). CDR3 DNA sequence: TGCAGTGCTAGAGGGACTAGCGGGGGCCGGAATGAGCAGTTCTTC. Translated: CSARGTSGGRNEQFF.

V is TRBV15 and J is TRBJ1-6, with 9 bases fitting TRBD1. The germline V gene encodes CDR1 LNHNV and CDR2 YYDKDF (reference sequence). Trimming took 6 bases from V and 8 from J; bases not matched to a gene: 8. The CDR3 loop spans 15 amino acids. The CDR3 spells CATRTDRGPDSPLHF. The CDR3 region has the DNA TGTGCCACCAGAACGGACAGGGGACCGGATTCACCCCTCCACTTT.

About this clonotype itself: At one of its ends the junction is not consistent with the germline gene, which may arise from a read error. The CDR3 coding sequence is TGTGCCATCGGTGACCAGGGATCCGATGGCTACACCTTC. Amino acid sequence: CAIGDQGSDGYTF. The genes are TRBV10-3 and TRBJ1-2, with a weak D call TRBD1 (5 bases). CDR1 is ENHRY, CDR2 SYGVKD, per germline. The CDR3 contains 13 residues.

The chain joins TRBV5-1 to TRBJ2-7; D may correspond to TRBD1 or TRBD2 (7 bases each). Trimming removed 4 bases from V and 5 bases from J, with 19 bases in between. In germline, CDR1 is SGHRS, CDR2 YFSETQ. CDR3 size: 15 residues. The CDR3 reads CASSPPTGRVDEQYF. In DNA, the CDR3 is TGCGCCAGCAGCCCCCCGACAGGGAGGGTTGACGAGCAGTACTTC.

This clonotype was counted only a few times. This chain uses TRBV12-3 or TRBV12-4 with TRBJ2-7; tentative D call: TRBD2 (6 bases). V lost 5 bases and J lost 0, with 17 bases in between. This CDR3 has 16 residues. The CDR3 nucleotides are TGTGCCAGCAGTCCTTTAGCGGAAACGAACTCCTACGAGCAGTACTTC. This sequence encodes CASSPLAETNSYEQYF.

The V gene is TRBV3-1, the J gene TRBJ2-7; D perhaps matches TRBD1 (6 bases). This CDR3 has 17 amino acids. In germline, CDR1 is LGHDT, CDR2 YNNKEL (reference sequence). Trimming removed 5 bases at V and 2 bases at J, with 22 bases between. CDR3 nucleotide sequence: TGTGCCAGCAGCGGTGACGACGGGGACACCCCGACCTACGAGCAGTACTTC. Its translation is CASSGDDGDTPTYEQYF.

This chain uses TRBV28 with TRBJ2-1; D not resolved. CDR3 length: 13 residues. CDR1 is MDHEN, CDR2 SYDVKM, per germline. V lost 3 bases and J lost 4, with 7 bases in between. The CDR3 reads CASSFVGYNEQFF. DNA for the CDR3: TGTGCCAGCAGTTTCGTGGGGTACAATGAGCAGTTCTTC.

The chain carries TRBV27 and TRBJ1-2, with D hard to call. Trimming left V 8 bases short and J 7 bases short, with 8 bases between. Germline V CDR1 and CDR2: MNHEY, SMNVEV (reference sequence). This CDR3 has 10 residues. CDR3 DNA sequence: TGTGCCAGCGGCTATATTGGCTACACCTTC. Protein sequence: CASGYIGYTF.

A few counts support this clonotype. The chain links TRBV4-2 to TRBJ2-7; TRBD1 agrees at 11 bases. The germline CDR1 and CDR2 sequences are LGHNA and YNFKEQ. Germline trimming cut 0 bases from V and 4 bases from J; bases unmatched to any gene: 5. This CDR3 spans 16 amino acids. As DNA, the CDR3 is TGTGCCAGCAGCCAAGATATTGGACAGGGGGCTTACGAGCAGTACTTC. Residues: CASSQDIGQGAYEQYF.

The chain employs TRBV7-2 and TRBJ2-5; D remains unclear. The CDR3 spans 15 residues. Trimming took 5 bases from V and 2 from J, leaving 15 bases between them. In germline, CDR1 is SGHTA, CDR2 FQGNSA. The CDR3 bases are TGTGCCAGCAGCCCCCTTAACCATTATCAAGAGACCCAGTACTTC. This sequence encodes CASSPLNHYQETQYF.

This chain links TRBV12-3 or TRBV12-4 with TRBJ1-2; D perhaps matches TRBD1 (5 bases). The CDR3 length is 15 residues. Trimming removed 8 bases at V and 3 bases at J, with 19 bases between. CDR3 nucleotides: TGTGCCAGCCAAAGCGCGGAGAGGGGTGACTATGGCTACACCTTC. Its translation: CASQSAERGDYGYTF.

This clonotype was observed a few times. The chain has TRBV29-1 and TRBJ2-2, with 7 bases lining up with TRBD1. V gave up 7 bases and J gave up 7 bases; unmatched junction bases: 9. CDR1 is SQVTM, CDR2 ANQGSEA, per germline. There are 13 residues in the CDR3. The CDR3 sequence: CSGTGALDGELFF. For the CDR3, the DNA is TGCAGCGGCACAGGGGCGTTGGACGGGGAGCTGTTTTTT.

The chain combines TRBV27 with TRBJ1-4, with 8 bases that match TRBD1. The ends lost 2 bases at V and 3 bases at J; junction bases unmatched: 2. This CDR3 has 15 residues. Germline lookup yields CDR1 MNHEY and CDR2 SMNVEV (reference sequence). CDR3 region: CASSLGTGPNEKLFF. In nucleotides, the CDR3 is TGTGCCAGCAGTTTAGGGACAGGACCTAATGAAAAACTGTTTTTT.

The rearrangement uses TRBV5-6 and TRBJ1-2; D is perhaps TRBD1 (6 bases). There are 13 residues in the CDR3. The germline V gene encodes CDR1 SGHDT and CDR2 YYEEEE. With 4 bases removed from V and 6 bases from J, the gap between germline ends came to 13 bases. CDR3: CASSLRGSNGYTF. The CDR3 DNA reads TGTGCCAGCAGCCTCAGGGGTTCGAATGGCTACACCTTC.

This chain connects TRBV4-1 to TRBJ2-7; D might be TRBD2 (5 bases). Looked up from germline, CDR1 is MGHRA and CDR2 is YSYEKL. The CDR3 is 18 residues long. The V end was cut by 0 bases, the J end by 0 bases, with 18 bases between. This CDR3 is CASSQDPLKGGYSYEQYF. As DNA, the CDR3 is TGCGCCAGCAGCCAAGACCCATTAAAGGGCGGGTACTCCTACGAGCAGTACTTC.

The chain is built from TRBV20-1 and TRBJ2-1; D is ambiguous. The CDR3 contains 13 residues. The germline V gene encodes CDR1 DFQATT and CDR2 SNEGSKA (reference sequence). V lost 3 bases, J lost 6 bases, and 12 bases lay in between. For the CDR3, the DNA is TGCAGTGCTAGGAGTAACCCCGGCAATGAGCAGTTCTTC. Translation gives CSARSNPGNEQFF.

This chain joins TRBV6-1 and TRBJ2-7; D ambiguous. The germline V and J ends were trimmed by 2 bases and 7 bases, with 18 bases remaining between them. CDR1 is MNHNS and CDR2 is SASEGT in the germline V gene. The CDR3 contains 15 residues. In nucleotides, the CDR3 is TGTGCCAGCAGTGAACGTGCCCGGATCCCCTGGGAGCAGTACTTC. Amino acids: CASSERARIPWEQYF.

This clonotype was seen a few times. The chain is built from TRBV7-2 and TRBJ2-6, with D unclear. Germline V gene data show CDR1 as SGHTA and CDR2 as FQGNSA. This CDR3 region has 16 residues. V lost 1 base and J 0 bases, leaving 7 bases between the germline ends. The CDR3 is CASSLEGSSGANVLTF. Written as DNA, the CDR3 is TGTGCCAGCAGCTTAGAGGGTAGCTCTGGGGCCAACGTCCTGACTTTC.

This clonotype appeared a few times. For the CDR3, the DNA is TGCAGTGCTATCCCAGAAGAGACCCAGTACTTC. Translated, it gives CSAIPEETQYF. The V call is TRBV20-1, the J call TRBJ2-5; D gene uncertain. Trimming took off 4 bases at V and 3 bases at J, with 6 bases between the two ends. The CDR3 runs to 11 residues. Germline loops: CDR1 DFQATT, CDR2 SNEGSKA (reference sequence).

V and J are TRBV4-1 and TRBJ2-7; 8 bases align to TRBD2. There are 16 residues in the CDR3. V gave up 0 bases and J gave up 5 bases; unmatched junction bases: 9. Germline V gene sequence: CDR1 MGHRA, CDR2 YSYEKL. The DNA of the CDR3 is TGCGCCAGCAGCCAAGATTACCGGGGGGGCCACGACGAGCAGTACTTC. Its protein is CASSQDYRGGHDEQYF.